These T cell receptor beta chains were read from a single sample in a study of control samples from healthy donors and cancer patients. Some clones are missing from TCRdb's copy, which holds only in-frame ones; the method was immunoSEQ multiplex PCR. Of around 110,000 clones listed, roughly nine tenths are singletons. The sample comprised PBMCs. The receptors originated from a woman aged 45 to 65 with colorectal cancer. Both conserved end residues are part of each CDR3. Fields, in order: clone size, D gene, V gene, J gene, CDR3 protein, CDR3 DNA. A D gene is named only where the DNA matches it firmly. Not all rows give a size; the values are once, few, many and, for expanded clones, a class.

>-|-|TRBV10-1|TRBJ2-2
CASSEGGSHNTGELFF
TGCGCCAGCAGTGAGGGGGGCAGCCATAACACCGGGGAGCTGTTTTTT
>-|-|TRBV7-3|TRBJ2-3
CASSLRGGKGRSPDTQYF
TGTGCCAGCAGCTTAAGGGGGGGCAAAGGCAGGTCTCCAGATACGCAGTATTTT
>-|TRBD1|TRBV19|TRBJ1-2
CASRDKQGFANYGYTF
TGTGCCAGTAGGGACAAACAGGGGTTCGCTAACTATGGCTACACCTTC
>-|-|TRBV6-6|TRBJ1-2
CASSPGTPGGDYTF
TGTGCCAGCAGCCCCGGGACTCCGGGTGGGGACTACACCTTC
>-|TRBD1|TRBV15|TRBJ2-5
CATSRGGTGRGETQYF
TGTGCCACCAGCAGAGGGGGGACAGGGCGGGGAGAGACCCAGTACTTC
>-|-|TRBV18|TRBJ1-4
CASSPDSRSEKLFF
TGTGCCAGCTCCCCGGACAGCAGGAGTGAAAAACTGTTTTTT
>-|-|TRBV28|TRBJ2-2
CASSSRLVATGELFF
TGTGCCAGCAGTTCCCGACTAGTCGCCACCGGGGAGCTGTTTTTT
>-|TRBD2|TRBV5-1|TRBJ2-5
CASSFVFREGSETQYF
TGCGCCAGCAGCTTTGTCTTCCGGGAGGGGTCGGAGACCCAGTACTTC
>-|TRBD1|TRBV2|TRBJ1-2
CASSPGQGRGYTF
TGTGCCAGCAGCCCGGGACAGGGAAGAGGCTACACCTTC
>-|TRBD2|TRBV9|TRBJ2-1
CASSPRLAGVYTEQFF
TGTGCCAGCAGCCCACGACTAGCGGGAGTTTATACTGAGCAGTTCTTC
>-|TRBD1|TRBV9|TRBJ2-1
CASSVDGRSDRGEQFF
TGTGCCAGCAGCGTAGACGGTAGATCAGACAGGGGTGAGCAGTTCTTC
>-|-|TRBV5-4|TRBJ2-1
CASSQGPSEGNEQFF
TGTGCCAGCAGCCAAGGACCCTCTGAAGGCAATGAGCAGTTCTTC
>-|-|TRBV9|TRBJ1-2
CASSAHRDRDYGYTF
TGTGCCAGCAGCGCACACAGAGACCGAGACTATGGCTACACCTTC
>few|TRBD1|TRBV19|TRBJ1-2
CASSMTGDTNYGYTF
TGTGCCAGTAGTATGACAGGGGATACTAACTATGGCTACACCTTC
>-|-|TRBV6-5|TRBJ2-2
CASSWEQNTGELFF
TGTGCCAGCAGTTGGGAGCAGAACACCGGGGAGCTGTTTTTT
>-|-|TRBV7-2|TRBJ1-5
CASSLRGRQPQHF
TGTGCCAGCAGCTTGAGGGGACGCCAGCCCCAGCATTTT
>-|TRBD1|TRBV10-1|TRBJ2-1
CASSESRQGAGVEQFF
TGCGCCAGCAGTGAGTCGCGGCAGGGGGCCGGGGTTGAGCAGTTCTTC
>-|TRBD2|TRBV5-4|TRBJ2-3
CASSLLSSGRTDTQYF
TGTGCCAGCAGCTTGTTGTCTAGCGGACGCACAGATACGCAGTATTTT
>-|TRBD1|TRBV11-2|TRBJ1-1
CASSPRGIGGWMNTEAFF
TGTGCCAGCAGCCCTAGAGGGATAGGGGGCTGGATGAACACTGAAGCTTTCTTT
>-|-|TRBV5-1|TRBJ2-6
CASSLGQVSGANVLTF
TGCGCCAGCAGCTTGGGACAGGTTAGTGGGGCCAACGTCCTGACTTTC
>-|-|TRBV19|TRBJ1-5
CASRAGGQGNQPQHF
TGTGCCAGTAGAGCGGGAGGGCAAGGCAATCAGCCCCAGCATTTT
>once|TRBD1|TRBV14|TRBJ2-7
CASRDTGTGTYEQYF
TGTGCCAGCAGGGACACCGGGACAGGGACCTACGAGCAGTACTTC
>-|-|TRBV7-2|TRBJ1-2
CASSLFPDSGGYTF
TGTGCCAGCAGCTTATTTCCCGATTCGGGGGGCTACACCTTC
>-|-|TRBV5-1|TRBJ1-1
CASSVNRVRDTEAFF
TGCGCCAGCAGCGTCAACAGGGTGCGCGACACTGAAGCTTTCTTT
>once|-|TRBV15|TRBJ1-6
CATRAPLHF
TGTGCCACCAGGGCACCCCTCCACTTT
>-|TRBD1|TRBV6-4|TRBJ2-3
CASSEAGGGTDTQYF
TGTGCCAGCAGTGAGGCAGGGGGTGGCACAGATACGCAGTATTTT
>-|-|TRBV11-2|TRBJ2-3
CASSLGFLRPDTQYF
TGTGCCAGCAGCTTAGGATTCCTACGGCCAGATACGCAGTATTTT
>-|-|TRBV6-5|TRBJ2-3
CASSPGSLHTDTQYF
TGTGCCAGCAGTCCAGGGAGCCTGCACACAGATACGCAGTATTTT
>-|TRBD2|TRBV7-8|TRBJ2-1
CASSPLAGDLTANYNEQFF
TGTGCCAGCAGCCCGCTAGCGGGGGACTTAACGGCCAACTACAATGAGCAGTTCTTC
>once|-|TRBV6-5|TRBJ2-1
CASGGAGNEQFF
TGTGCCAGCGGAGGGGCGGGGAATGAGCAGTTCTTC
>-|-|TRBV11-3|TRBJ2-7
CASSLGPTYEQYF
TGTGCCAGCAGCTTGGGCCCCACCTACGAGCAGTACTTC
>-|-|TRBV5-6|TRBJ1-2
CASSVRTVSYGYTF
TGTGCCAGCAGCGTCCGGACGGTATCGTATGGCTACACCTTC
>-|-|TRBV27|TRBJ1-1
CASSNGQPNTEAFF
TGTGCCAGCAGCAATGGACAGCCGAACACTGAAGCTTTCTTT
>-|-|TRBV12-3/TRBV12-4|TRBJ2-3
CASSFASTDTQYF
TGTGCCAGCAGTTTTGCTAGCACAGATACGCAGTATTTT
>-|-|TRBV6-5|TRBJ2-4
CASSSPGANIQYF
TGTGCCAGCAGTTCCCCAGGGGCAAACATTCAGTACTTC
>once|-|TRBV7-9|TRBJ1-2
CASSLLQTRGYTF
TGTGCCAGCAGCTTACTCCAAACCCGCGGCTACACCTTC
>-|TRBD2|TRBV19|TRBJ2-4
CASSGGLAGAPNIQYF
TGTGCCAGTAGTGGCGGACTAGCGGGAGCTCCGAACATTCAGTACTTC
>-|TRBD1|TRBV6-6|TRBJ1-4
CASTWTGKKLFF
TGTGCCAGCACCTGGACAGGGAAAAAACTGTTTTTT
>-|-|TRBV3-1/TRBV3-2|TRBJ2-3
CASSQEFRQGGTDTQYF
TGTGCCAGCAGCCAAGAGTTTCGGCAGGGCGGCACAGATACGCAGTATTTT
>-|TRBD2|TRBV30|TRBJ2-7
CAWNGEGRIEQYF
TGTGCCTGGAACGGGGAGGGGCGGATCGAGCAGTACTTC
>-|-|TRBV28|TRBJ1-1
CASTPSAQWGNTEAFF
TGTGCCAGCACCCCCTCTGCGCAGTGGGGGAACACTGAAGCTTTCTTT
>-|-|TRBV6-4|TRBJ1-1
CASSDFRGSREAFF
TGTGCCAGCAGTGATTTTCGGGGATCTCGTGAAGCTTTCTTT
>-|-|TRBV7-9|TRBJ1-2
CASSLDVDYGYTF
TGTGCCAGCAGCTTAGACGTGGACTATGGCTACACCTTC
>-|TRBD1|TRBV19|TRBJ2-1
CASSTGQVEQFF
TGTGCCAGTAGTACTGGACAGGTTGAGCAGTTCTTC
>few|TRBD1|TRBV5-1|TRBJ2-2
CASSLNPDRVSTGELFF
TGCGCCAGCAGCCTCAATCCCGACAGGGTCTCCACCGGGGAGCTGTTTTTT
>once|-|TRBV2|TRBJ1-2
CASSPRTETRGYTF
TGTGCCAGCAGTCCTAGGACAGAGACCCGTGGCTACACCTTC
>-|-|TRBV28|TRBJ2-7
CASTPPAGSSYEQYF
TGTGCCAGCACCCCCCCTGCGGGATCATCCTACGAGCAGTACTTC
>-|-|TRBV7-8|TRBJ2-7
CASSLGLVGPYEQYF
TGTGCCAGCAGCTTAGGTCTGGTAGGGCCCTACGAGCAGTACTTC
>-|-|TRBV6-2/TRBV6-3|TRBJ1-1
CASSGRAQETEAFF
TGTGCCAGCAGTGGCCGGGCCCAGGAGACTGAAGCTTTCTTT
>-|-|TRBV5-1|TRBJ2-5
CASTPYGRSETQYF
TGCGCCAGCACCCCATACGGACGGTCAGAGACCCAGTACTTC